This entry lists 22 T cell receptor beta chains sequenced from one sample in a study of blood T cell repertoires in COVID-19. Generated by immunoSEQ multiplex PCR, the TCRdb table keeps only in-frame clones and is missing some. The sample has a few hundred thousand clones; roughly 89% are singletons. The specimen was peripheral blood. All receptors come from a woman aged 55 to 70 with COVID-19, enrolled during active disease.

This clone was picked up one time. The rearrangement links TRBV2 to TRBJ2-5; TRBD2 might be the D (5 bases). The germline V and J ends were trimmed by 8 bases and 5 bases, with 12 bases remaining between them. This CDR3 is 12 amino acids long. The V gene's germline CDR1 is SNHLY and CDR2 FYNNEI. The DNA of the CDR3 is TGTGCCAGCTCCGGGCCGGGGGAGACCCAGTACTTC. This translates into CASSGPGETQYF.

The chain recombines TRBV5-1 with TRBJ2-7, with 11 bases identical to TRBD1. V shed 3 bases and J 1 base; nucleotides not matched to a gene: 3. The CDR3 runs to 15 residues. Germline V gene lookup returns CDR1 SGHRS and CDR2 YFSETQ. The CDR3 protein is CASSSGQGASYEQYF. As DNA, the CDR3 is TGCGCCAGCAGCTCAGGACAGGGGGCGTCCTACGAGCAGTACTTC.

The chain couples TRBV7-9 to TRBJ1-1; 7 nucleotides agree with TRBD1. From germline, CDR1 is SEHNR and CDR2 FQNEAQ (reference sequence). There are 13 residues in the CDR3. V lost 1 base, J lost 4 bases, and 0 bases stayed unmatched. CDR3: CASSLDRGTEAFF. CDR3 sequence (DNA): TGTGCCAGCAGCTTAGACAGGGGCACTGAAGCTTTCTTT.

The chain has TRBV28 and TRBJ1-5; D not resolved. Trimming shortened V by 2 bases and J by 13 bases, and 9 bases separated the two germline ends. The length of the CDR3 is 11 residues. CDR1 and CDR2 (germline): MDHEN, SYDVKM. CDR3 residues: CASSLGALQHF. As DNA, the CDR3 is TGTGCCAGCAGTTTAGGAGCTCTGCAGCATTTT.

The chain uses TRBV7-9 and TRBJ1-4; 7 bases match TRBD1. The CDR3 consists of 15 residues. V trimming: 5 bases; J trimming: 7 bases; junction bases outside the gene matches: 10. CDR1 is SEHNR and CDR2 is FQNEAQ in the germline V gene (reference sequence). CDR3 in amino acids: CASSPGGGGGEKLFF. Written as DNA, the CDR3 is TGTGCCAGCAGCCCTGGAGGGGGCGGTGGTGAAAAACTGTTTTTT.

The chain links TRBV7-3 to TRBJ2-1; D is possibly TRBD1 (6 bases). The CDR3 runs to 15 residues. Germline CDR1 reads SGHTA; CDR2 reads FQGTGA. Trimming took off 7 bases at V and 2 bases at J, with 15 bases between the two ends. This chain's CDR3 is CASKGSGDPYNEQFF. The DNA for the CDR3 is TGTGCCAGCAAAGGGTCAGGGGACCCCTACAATGAGCAGTTCTTC.

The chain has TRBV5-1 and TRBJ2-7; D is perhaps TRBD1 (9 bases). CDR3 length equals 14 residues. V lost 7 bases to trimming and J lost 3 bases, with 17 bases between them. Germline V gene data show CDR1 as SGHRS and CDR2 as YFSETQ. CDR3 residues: CASGTRGQGYEQYF. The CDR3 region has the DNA TGCGCCAGCGGGACTAGGGGACAGGGCTACGAGCAGTACTTC.

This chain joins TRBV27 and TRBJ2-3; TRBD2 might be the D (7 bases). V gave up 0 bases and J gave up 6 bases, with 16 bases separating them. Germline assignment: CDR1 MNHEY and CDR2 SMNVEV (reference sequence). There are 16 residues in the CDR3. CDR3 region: CASSLSGGLISDTQYF. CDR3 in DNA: TGTGCCAGCAGTTTATCGGGGGGGCTAATATCGGATACGCAGTATTTT.

In DNA form, the CDR3 reads TGTGCCTGGAGGGGAATCGGGGAGGTCACTGAAGCTTTCTTT. Translating gives CAWRGIGEVTEAFF. This chain joins TRBV30 and TRBJ1-1; D unresolved. V lost 3 bases and J lost 4, with 15 bases in between. The CDR3 is 14 amino acids. From germline, CDR1 is GTSNPN and CDR2 SVGIG (reference sequence).

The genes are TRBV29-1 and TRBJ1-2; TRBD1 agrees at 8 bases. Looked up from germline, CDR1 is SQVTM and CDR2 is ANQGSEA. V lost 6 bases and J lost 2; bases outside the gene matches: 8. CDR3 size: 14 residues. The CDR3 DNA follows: TGCAGCGTCCATCACAGGGGGACCAACTATGGCTACACCTTC. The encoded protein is CSVHHRGTNYGYTF.

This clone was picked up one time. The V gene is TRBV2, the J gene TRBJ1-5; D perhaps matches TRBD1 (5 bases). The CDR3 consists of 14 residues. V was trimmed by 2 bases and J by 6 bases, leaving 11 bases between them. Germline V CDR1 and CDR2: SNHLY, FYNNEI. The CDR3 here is CASSEQGYAQPQHF. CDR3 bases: TGTGCCAGCAGTGAACAGGGATATGCTCAGCCCCAGCATTTT. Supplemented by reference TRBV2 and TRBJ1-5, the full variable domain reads EPEVTQTPSHQVTQMGQEVILRCVPISNHLYFYWYRQILGQKVEFLVSFYNNEISEKSEIFDDQFSVERPDGSNFTLKIRSTKLEDSAMYFCASSEQGYAQPQHFGDGTRLSIL.

CDR3 sequence (DNA): TGCGCCAGCAGCTGGGGACAGGGGAGGACCACTGAAGCTTTCTTT. It encodes CASSWGQGRTTEAFF. The rearrangement joins TRBV5-1 to TRBJ1-1; 10 positions match TRBD1. This CDR3 region has 15 residues. Losses at the gene ends were 3 bases for V and 4 bases for J; bases not matched to a gene: 6. Germline V lookup: CDR1 SGHRS, CDR2 YFSETQ.

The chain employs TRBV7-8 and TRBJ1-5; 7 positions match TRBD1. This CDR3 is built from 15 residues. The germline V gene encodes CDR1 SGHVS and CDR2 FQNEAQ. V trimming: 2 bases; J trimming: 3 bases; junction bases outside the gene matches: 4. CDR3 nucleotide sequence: TGTGCCAGCAGCTTAAGGGGGCTCGACAATCAGCCCCAGCATTTT. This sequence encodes CASSLRGLDNQPQHF.

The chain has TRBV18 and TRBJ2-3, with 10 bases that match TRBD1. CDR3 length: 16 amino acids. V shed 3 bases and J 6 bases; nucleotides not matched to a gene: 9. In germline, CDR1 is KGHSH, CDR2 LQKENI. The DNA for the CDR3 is TGTGCCAGCTCACCCCTCGTTGGGACAGGGGTGGATACGCAGTATTTT. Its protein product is CASSPLVGTGVDTQYF.

The CDR3 sequence is CASSQDIWGLEAYEQYF. In DNA, the CDR3 is TGTGCCAGCAGCCAAGATATATGGGGGCTTGAAGCCTACGAGCAGTACTTC. This chain uses TRBV4-2 with TRBJ2-7, with D possibly TRBD1 on 6 matching bases. Germline CDR1 reads LGHNA; CDR2 reads YNFKEQ. V was trimmed by 0 bases and J by 2 bases, leaving 17 bases between them. CDR3 length: 17 residues.

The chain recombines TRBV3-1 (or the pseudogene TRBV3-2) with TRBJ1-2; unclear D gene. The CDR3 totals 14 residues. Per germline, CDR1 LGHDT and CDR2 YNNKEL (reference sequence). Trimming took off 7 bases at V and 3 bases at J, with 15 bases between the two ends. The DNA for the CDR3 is TGTGCCAGCACCCAGAGCGGGGAGGACTATGGCTACACCTTC. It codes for CASTQSGEDYGYTF.

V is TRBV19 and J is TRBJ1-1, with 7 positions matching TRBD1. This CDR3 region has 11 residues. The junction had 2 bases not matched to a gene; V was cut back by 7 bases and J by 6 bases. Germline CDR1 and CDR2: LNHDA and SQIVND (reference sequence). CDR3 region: CASKGAAEAFF. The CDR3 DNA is TGTGCCAGTAAGGGGGCCGCTGAAGCTTTCTTT.

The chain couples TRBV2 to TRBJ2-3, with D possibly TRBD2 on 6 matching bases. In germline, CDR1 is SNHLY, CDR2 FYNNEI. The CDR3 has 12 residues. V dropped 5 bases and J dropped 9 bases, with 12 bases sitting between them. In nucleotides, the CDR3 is TGTGCCAGCAGTTCTACCCGGGAGACGCAGTATTTT. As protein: CASSSTRETQYF.

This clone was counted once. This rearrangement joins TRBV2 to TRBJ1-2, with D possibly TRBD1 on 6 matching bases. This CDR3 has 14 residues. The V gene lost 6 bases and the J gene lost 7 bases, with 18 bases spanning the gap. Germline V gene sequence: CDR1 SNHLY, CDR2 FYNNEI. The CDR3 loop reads CASRTLGGGVGYTF. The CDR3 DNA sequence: TGTGCCAGCAGGACCCTGGGAGGGGGTGTTGGCTACACCTTC. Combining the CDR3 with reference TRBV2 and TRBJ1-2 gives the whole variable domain EPEVTQTPSHQVTQMGQEVILRCVPISNHLYFYWYRQILGQKVEFLVSFYNNEISEKSEIFDDQFSVERPDGSNFTLKIRSTKLEDSAMYFCASRTLGGGVGYTFGSGTRLTVV.

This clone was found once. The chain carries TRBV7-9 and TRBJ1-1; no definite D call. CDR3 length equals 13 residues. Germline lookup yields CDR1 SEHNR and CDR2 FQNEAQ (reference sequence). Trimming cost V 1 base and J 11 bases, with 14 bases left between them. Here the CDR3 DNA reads TGTGCCAGCAGCTTAGAGGGCGGACTGGGGGCTTTCTTT. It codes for CASSLEGGLGAFF.

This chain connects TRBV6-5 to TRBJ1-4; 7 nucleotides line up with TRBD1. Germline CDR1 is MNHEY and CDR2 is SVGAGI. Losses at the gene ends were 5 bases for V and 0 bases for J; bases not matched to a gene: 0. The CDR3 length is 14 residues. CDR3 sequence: CASSTGATNEKLFF. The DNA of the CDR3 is TGTGCCAGCAGTACAGGGGCAACTAATGAAAAACTGTTTTTT.

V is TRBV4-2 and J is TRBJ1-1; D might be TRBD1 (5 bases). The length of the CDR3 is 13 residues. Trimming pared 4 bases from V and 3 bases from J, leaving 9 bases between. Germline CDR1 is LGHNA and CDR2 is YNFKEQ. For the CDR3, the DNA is TGTGCCAGCAGCCGGGACTCGTACACTGAAGCTTTCTTT. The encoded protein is CASSRDSYTEAFF.